A selection of T cell receptor beta chains follows, all from one sample in a study of T-cell reconstitution after alpha-beta-depleted transplantation in children. Via MiXCR, TCRdb re-called the PCR reads, giving one row per CDR3 protein. This table holds about 230,000 distinct CDR3 sequences, 9.7% found once. The sample was PBMCs from the stem cell graft donor, taken from the stem cell graft. These receptors were collected from a human donor who donated a stem cell graft to a child with SCID. Both conserved end residues are part of each CDR3. D genes are given only for firm matches. The size of a clone is reported for some rows only, either as once, few or many, or as a class for expanded clones.

clone_size: NA
v_call: TRBV20-1
d_call: TRBD1
j_call: TRBJ2-1
cdr3_aa: CSASQGAVNEQFF
cdr3_nt: TGCAGTGCTAGCCAGGGGGCAGTCAATGAGCAGTTCTTC

clone_size: many
v_call: TRBV20-1
d_call: NA
j_call: TRBJ2-7
cdr3_aa: CSARRTGGPYEQYF
cdr3_nt: TGCAGTGCTAGAAGGACAGGAGGGCCCTACGAGCAGTACTTC

clone_size: NA
v_call: TRBV4-3
d_call: TRBD2
j_call: TRBJ2-1
cdr3_aa: CASSPFPLAGGSYNEQFF
cdr3_nt: TGCGCCAGCAGCCCTTTCCCTTTAGCGGGGGGCTCCTACAATGAGCAGTTCTTC

clone_size: many
v_call: TRBV28
d_call: TRBD1
j_call: TRBJ1-1
cdr3_aa: CASSYARDPGGNTEAFF
cdr3_nt: TGTGCCAGCAGTTATGCGCGAGACCCAGGGGGAAACACTGAAGCTTTCTTT

clone_size: many
v_call: TRBV7-2
d_call: NA
j_call: TRBJ1-1
cdr3_aa: CASSPGMGTEAFF
cdr3_nt: TGTGCCAGCAGCCCAGGAATGGGGACTGAAGCTTTCTTT

clone_size: many
v_call: TRBV7-3
d_call: TRBD2
j_call: TRBJ2-1
cdr3_aa: CASSSTSGNEQFF
cdr3_nt: TGTGCCAGCAGCTCTACTAGCGGGAATGAGCAGTTCTTC

clone_size: many
v_call: TRBV5-1
d_call: NA
j_call: TRBJ1-3
cdr3_aa: CASSQDGSAFSGNTIYF
cdr3_nt: TGCGCCAGCAGCCAGGACGGCTCTGCTTTCTCTGGAAACACCATATATTTT

clone_size: many
v_call: TRBV4-1
d_call: TRBD1
j_call: TRBJ1-1
cdr3_aa: CASSHREGANTEAFF
cdr3_nt: TGCGCCAGCAGCCACCGTGAGGGGGCGAACACTGAAGCTTTCTTT

clone_size: many
v_call: TRBV12-3/TRBV12-4
d_call: TRBD2
j_call: TRBJ2-3
cdr3_aa: CASAGLRGLAGGNTDTQYF
cdr3_nt: TGTGCCAGCGCCGGGTTGCGAGGACTAGCGGGGGGGAACACAGATACGCAGTATTTT

clone_size: many
v_call: TRBV6-4
d_call: TRBD2
j_call: TRBJ2-1
cdr3_aa: CASSDSSGGNEQFF
cdr3_nt: TGTGCCAGCAGTGACTCTAGCGGGGGGAATGAGCAGTTCTTC

clone_size: once
v_call: TRBV12-3/TRBV12-4
d_call: TRBD1
j_call: TRBJ1-2
cdr3_aa: CASMPRAGGVYGYTF
cdr3_nt: TGTGCCAGCATGCCTAGGGCAGGGGGGGTCTATGGCTACACCTTC

clone_size: many
v_call: TRBV12-3/TRBV12-4
d_call: NA
j_call: TRBJ1-3
cdr3_aa: CASSLSDSGNTIYF
cdr3_nt: TGTGCCAGCAGTTTAAGTGACTCTGGAAACACCATATATTTT

clone_size: NA
v_call: TRBV4-2
d_call: TRBD1
j_call: TRBJ1-1
cdr3_aa: CASSHAGTGNTEAFF
cdr3_nt: TGTGCCAGCAGCCACGCCGGGACAGGGAACACTGAAGCTTTCTTT

clone_size: many
v_call: TRBV29-1
d_call: TRBD2
j_call: TRBJ2-2
cdr3_aa: CSVVLAGGPAGELFF
cdr3_nt: TGCAGCGTTGTACTAGCGGGGGGGCCGGCCGGGGAGCTGTTTTTT

clone_size: many
v_call: TRBV27
d_call: TRBD2
j_call: TRBJ2-1
cdr3_aa: CASSPSGGSSYNEQFF
cdr3_nt: TGTGCCAGCAGCCCTAGCGGGGGGAGCTCCTACAATGAGCAGTTCTTC

clone_size: many
v_call: TRBV7-3
d_call: NA
j_call: TRBJ2-1
cdr3_aa: CASSLRFEGRYNEQFF
cdr3_nt: TGTGCCAGCAGCTTAAGATTTGAGGGCAGGTACAATGAGCAGTTCTTC

clone_size: many
v_call: TRBV29-1
d_call: NA
j_call: TRBJ2-7
cdr3_aa: CSVGRPGEYEQYF
cdr3_nt: TGCAGCGTTGGCCGGCCAGGGGAGTACGAGCAGTACTTC

clone_size: many
v_call: TRBV7-2
d_call: NA
j_call: TRBJ2-7
cdr3_aa: CASSRDGGLAYEQYF
cdr3_nt: TGTGCCAGCAGCCGAGACGGAGGTCTCGCCTACGAGCAGTACTTC

clone_size: many
v_call: TRBV6-5
d_call: NA
j_call: TRBJ1-2
cdr3_aa: CASSFDRKGLNGYTF
cdr3_nt: TGTGCCAGCAGTTTTGACCGTAAAGGACTAAATGGCTACACCTTC

clone_size: many
v_call: TRBV5-1
d_call: NA
j_call: TRBJ2-3
cdr3_aa: CASSSTRDTDTQYF
cdr3_nt: TGCGCCAGCAGCTCAACCAGGGACACAGATACGCAGTATTTT

clone_size: many
v_call: TRBV5-1
d_call: NA
j_call: TRBJ2-7
cdr3_aa: CASSPQLGEQYF
cdr3_nt: TGCGCCAGCAGCCCACAGTTGGGAGAGCAGTACTTC